Below, 19 T cell receptor beta chains from the same sample are listed, as sequenced in a study of blood T cell repertoires in COVID-19. Repertoires were generated with immunoSEQ multiplex PCR, while TCRdb's copy carries only in-frame clones and drops some. The sample consists of about 78,000 clones, roughly 87% of them appearing once. The source material was peripheral blood. These receptors were collected from a woman aged 80 or over with active or convalescent COVID-19.

The chain uses TRBV28 and TRBJ1-5; D perhaps matches TRBD1 (6 bases). This CDR3 is built from 14 residues. Germline assignment: CDR1 MDHEN and CDR2 SYDVKM. V lost 3 bases and J 6 bases, leaving 12 bases between the germline ends. CDR3 nucleotides: TGTGCCAGCAGTTTTAGTAACAGGGTTCAGCCCCAGCATTTT. Its translation: CASSFSNRVQPQHF.

The gene calls are TRBV11-2 and TRBJ1-1; tentative D call: TRBD1 (6 bases). Germline CDR1 reads SGHAT; CDR2 reads FQNNGV. V was cut by 7 bases and J by 4 bases, with 16 bases left in between. The CDR3 has 14 residues. This CDR3 is CASTPQGSSTEAFF. The CDR3 bases are TGTGCCAGCACCCCACAGGGATCTAGCACTGAAGCTTTCTTT.

This clone has just a few counts. The chain links TRBV4-3 to TRBJ2-2; 10 nucleotides line up with TRBD2. This CDR3 has 17 residues. Germline CDR1 reads LGHNA; CDR2 reads YSLEER. V was clipped by 2 bases and J by 6 bases; unmatched bases: 9. The CDR3 here is CASSQSASGSQAGELFF. CDR3 sequence (DNA): TGCGCCAGCAGCCAATCAGCTAGCGGGAGTCAGGCCGGGGAGCTGTTTTTT.

CDR3 region: CASTPSAVDEQFF. The DNA of the CDR3 is TGTGCCAGCACCCCTAGCGCCGTAGATGAGCAGTTCTTC. The rearrangement joins TRBV7-9 to TRBJ2-1; D might be TRBD2 (6 bases). V was pared by 7 bases and J by 8 bases, with 15 bases between. This CDR3 region has 13 residues. In germline, CDR1 is SEHNR, CDR2 FQNEAQ (reference sequence).

V and J are TRBV11-3 and TRBJ2-3; D is ambiguous. The germline V gene has CDR1 SGHNT and CDR2 YENEEA. The CDR3 consists of 15 residues. The germline V and J ends were trimmed by 2 bases and 1 base, with 10 bases remaining between them. The CDR3 DNA reads TGTGCCAGCAGCTTAAACTCCGCGGGCACAGATACGCAGTATTTT. As protein: CASSLNSAGTDTQYF. The full variable domain, its missing parts supplied by reference TRBV11-3 and TRBJ2-3, is EAGVVQSPRYKIIEKKQPVAFWCNPISGHNTLYWYLQNLGQGPELLIRYENEEAVDDSQLPKDRFSAERLKGVDSTLKIQPAELGDSAVYLCASSLNSAGTDTQYFGPGTRLTVL.

This chain joins TRBV7-8 and TRBJ2-7; D gene ambiguous. Trimming took 1 base from V and 5 from J, leaving 9 bases between them. Germline CDR1 and CDR2: SGHVS and FQNEAQ. The CDR3 consists of 13 residues. The CDR3 reads CASSLDSSHEQYF. The DNA for the CDR3 is TGTGCCAGCAGCTTAGATTCGTCCCACGAGCAGTACTTC.

This clone has just a few counts. The chain is built from TRBV28 and TRBJ1-2; 11 positions match TRBD1. Germline V gene sequence: CDR1 MDHEN, CDR2 SYDVKM. With 6 bases clipped from V and 7 bases from J, the junction kept 10 bases outside the gene matches. The CDR3 extends over 15 amino acids. Here the CDR3 reads CASRPEGQGVGGYTF. Written as DNA, the CDR3 is TGTGCCAGCAGACCCGAGGGACAGGGGGTGGGTGGCTACACCTTC.

The V gene is TRBV12-5, the J gene TRBJ2-1; TRBD2 is a possible D gene (6 bases). The germline gives CDR1 LGHNT, CDR2 FRNRAP. V dropped 7 bases and J dropped 10 bases, with 20 bases sitting between them. The CDR3 is made up of 14 amino acids. CDR3 in DNA: TGTGCTAGTGCCTCGGGGGACTCCCGTTACGAGCAGTTCTTC. This codes for CASASGDSRYEQFF.

The V gene is TRBV6-5, the J gene TRBJ1-2; D call uncertain. Germline lookup yields CDR1 MNHEY and CDR2 SVGAGI. This CDR3 is built from 14 residues. V lost 6 bases to trimming and J lost 4 bases, with 15 bases between them. The CDR3 sequence: CASSRQVGSYGYTF. CDR3 DNA: TGTGCCAGCAGCCGGCAGGTAGGATCCTATGGCTACACCTTC.

The chain employs TRBV5-4 and TRBJ1-6, with D tentatively TRBD1 (6 bases). The V end lost 7 bases, the J end lost 5 bases, and 7 bases lay between the germline ends. This CDR3 has 12 amino acids. CDR1 is SGHNT, CDR2 YYREEE, per germline (reference sequence). The DNA for the CDR3 is TGTGCCAGCCACAGGGATAATTCACCCCTCCACTTT. Protein product: CASHRDNSPLHF.

This chain links TRBV3-1 (or the pseudogene TRBV3-2) with TRBJ2-1; D is uncertain. The CDR3 spans 14 residues. The V end lost 1 base, the J end lost 2 bases, and 6 bases lay between the germline ends. Germline CDR1 LGHDT, CDR2 YNNKEL (reference sequence). CDR3 nucleotides: TGTGCCAGCAGCCAAGGTTCTCCCTACAATGAGCAGTTCTTC. Translation: CASSQGSPYNEQFF.

This chain uses TRBV6-2 or TRBV6-3 with TRBJ2-3; 12 bases match TRBD2. V was clipped by 2 bases and J by 2 bases; unmatched bases: 2. Germline-derived CDR1 and CDR2 are MNHEY and SVGEGT. The CDR3 runs to 16 residues. As DNA, the CDR3 is TGTGCCAGCAGTTACCGGACTAGCGGGAACACAGATACGCAGTATTTT. This translates into CASSYRTSGNTDTQYF.

The chain uses TRBV28 and TRBJ1-1; TRBD1 aligns across 8 bases. CDR1 and CDR2 from the germline V gene are MDHEN and SYDVKM. V gave up 2 bases and J gave up 5 bases; unmatched junction bases: 7. The CDR3 extends over 15 amino acids. The CDR3 DNA reads TGTGCCAGCAGTTTAGTTGGACAGGGTTGGACTGAAGCTTTCTTT. This codes for CASSLVGQGWTEAFF. The full variable domain, with the rest looked up from reference TRBV28 and TRBJ1-1, is DVKVTQSSRYLVKRTGEKVFLECVQDMDHENMFWYRQDPGLGLRLIYFSYDVKMKEKGDIPEGYSVSREKKERFSLILESASTNQTSMYLCASSLVGQGWTEAFFGQGTRLTVV.

The chain couples TRBV4-3 to TRBJ1-2; D might be TRBD1 (6 bases). The germline CDR1 and CDR2 sequences are LGHNA and YSLEER. This CDR3 has 16 amino acids. With 0 bases removed from V and 4 bases from J, the gap between germline ends came to 15 bases. DNA for the CDR3: TGCGCCAGCAGCCAAGATAAGGCGGGGGCGAGCTATGGCTACACCTTC. It is translated as CASSQDKAGASYGYTF.

V and J are TRBV7-9 and TRBJ2-3, with a possible D match to TRBD2 (5 bases). V was cut by 5 bases and J by 5 bases, with 14 bases left in between. In germline, CDR1 is SEHNR, CDR2 FQNEAQ (reference sequence). This CDR3 contains 14 residues. The DNA of the CDR3 is TGTGCCAGCAGCGCGGGCGGGCCCGGAGATACGCAGTATTTT. Translating gives CASSAGGPGDTQYF.

V usage is TRBV2 and J usage is TRBJ2-1, with a weak D call TRBD1 (5 bases). V was trimmed by 4 bases and J by 7 bases, leaving 14 bases between them. This CDR3 region has 14 residues. From germline, CDR1 is SNHLY and CDR2 FYNNEI. The CDR3 sequence: CASSGGRARNEQFF. CDR3 bases: TGTGCCAGCAGTGGGGGCAGGGCGAGAAATGAGCAGTTCTTC.

The chain has TRBV10-3 and TRBJ2-7, with D perhaps matching TRBD1 (6 bases). Trimming shortened V by 6 bases and J by 0 bases, and 12 bases separated the two germline ends. The CDR3 sequence is 14 residues long. CDR1 is ENHRY and CDR2 is SYGVKD in the germline V gene. CDR3: CAISPGQNSYEQYF. CDR3 DNA sequence: TGTGCCATCAGCCCGGGACAAAACTCCTACGAGCAGTACTTC.

The V call is TRBV5-4, the J call TRBJ2-3; possibly TRBD2 for D (6 bases). The CDR3 is 16 amino acids. The V end was cut by 0 bases, the J end by 2 bases, with 13 bases between. Germline CDR1 and CDR2: SGHNT and YYREEE (reference sequence). The CDR3, as DNA: TGTGCCAGCAGCTTGGTTCGTAGCGGTAACACAGATACGCAGTATTTT. It encodes CASSLVRSGNTDTQYF.

The chain has TRBV6-5 and TRBJ2-3, with D possibly being TRBD1 (6 bases). CDR1 and CDR2 (germline): MNHEY, SVGAGI. V lost 5 bases to trimming and J lost 7 bases, with 16 bases between them. The CDR3 loop spans 14 amino acids. The CDR3 DNA reads as TGTGCCAGCAGTCGAGACTCAGACAGGAATACGCAGTATTTT. Residues: CASSRDSDRNTQYF.